The source of this T cell receptor beta chain is a study of blood T cell repertoires in COVID-19. Libraries were prepared by immunoSEQ multiplex PCR; TCRdb keeps only in-frame clonotypes and omits some of them. The table records 150,000 to 200,000 clones, around 83% of them present only once. The V segment lost 3 bases and the J segment 4 bases; nucleotides outside the gene matches: 9. Germline CDR1 SGHRS, CDR2 YFSETQ. The CDR3 loop spans 16 amino acids. The sample comprised PBMCs or T cells enriched from blood (not recorded which). V usage is TRBV5-1 and J usage is TRBJ2-1, with 8 bases that match TRBD1. The clonotype was recovered from a woman between 45 and 65 years old in a cohort exposed to, infected with or recovered from COVID-19 (not recorded which). The CDR3 region has the DNA TGCGCCAGCAGCTCTCAGGGGGCCGGGGTATACAATGAGCAGTTCTTC. Its translation: CASSSQGAGVYNEQFF.